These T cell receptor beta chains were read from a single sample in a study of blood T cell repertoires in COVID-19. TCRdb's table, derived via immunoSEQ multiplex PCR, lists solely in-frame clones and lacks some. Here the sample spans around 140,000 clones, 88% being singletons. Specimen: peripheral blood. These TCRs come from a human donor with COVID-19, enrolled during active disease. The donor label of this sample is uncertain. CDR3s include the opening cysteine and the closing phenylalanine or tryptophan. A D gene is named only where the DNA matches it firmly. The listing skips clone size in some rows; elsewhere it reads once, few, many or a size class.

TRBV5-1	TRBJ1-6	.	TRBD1	TGCGCCAGCAGCTCAACGGGACAGCTTTATAATTCACCCCTCCACTTT	CASSSTGQLYNSPLHF
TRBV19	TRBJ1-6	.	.	TGTGCCAGTAGCGAGGAGGGGTATAATTCACCCCTCCACTTT	CASSEEGYNSPLHF
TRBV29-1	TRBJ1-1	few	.	TGCAGCGTTGAAGAGGGGCGGAGACCCGAAGCTTTCTTT	CSVEEGRRPEAFF
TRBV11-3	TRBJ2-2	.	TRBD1	TGTGCCAGCAGCTCACAGACAGGGAGCACCGGGGAGCTGTTTTTT	CASSSQTGSTGELFF
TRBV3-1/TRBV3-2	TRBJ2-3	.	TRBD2	TGTGCCAGCAGCCAAGAAGCGGGTAGCGGGGTTACGCAGTATTTT	CASSQEAGSGVTQYF
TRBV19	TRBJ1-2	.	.	TGTGCCAGTAGCCAGGCACAGTATGGCTACACCTTC	CASSQAQYGYTF
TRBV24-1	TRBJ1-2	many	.	TGTGCCACCAGTGAAGGCTCGGAGGGCTACACCTTC	CATSEGSEGYTF
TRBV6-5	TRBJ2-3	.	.	TGTGCCGCCCTTTTCGGAGGGGAAGTCACAGATACGCAGTATTTT	CAALFGGEVTDTQYF
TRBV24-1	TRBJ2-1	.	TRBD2	TGTGCCACCAGAGGGACTAGCGACTACAATGAGCAGTTCTTC	CATRGTSDYNEQFF
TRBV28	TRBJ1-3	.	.	TGTGCCAGCAGTTTGGCCCTTCCTGGAAACACCATATATTTT	CASSLALPGNTIYF
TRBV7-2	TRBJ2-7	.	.	TGTGCCAGCAGCGCAGGACCCGAGGGCGAGCAGTACTTC	CASSAGPEGEQYF
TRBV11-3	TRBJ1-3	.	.	TGTGCCAGCAGCTTTAGCGGTGGAAACACCATATATTTT	CASSFSGGNTIYF
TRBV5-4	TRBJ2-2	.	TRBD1	TGTGCCAGCAGCTTACGACAGGGTGGTGGCGGGGAGCTGTTTTTT	CASSLRQGGGGELFF
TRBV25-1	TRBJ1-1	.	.	TGTGCCAGCAGTATACAGGGAAACACTGAAGCTTTCTTT	CASSIQGNTEAFF
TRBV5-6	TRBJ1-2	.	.	TGTGCCAGCAGCTTGCTAACCTTATATGGCTACACCTTC	CASSLLTLYGYTF
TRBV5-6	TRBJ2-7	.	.	TGTGCCAGCAGCTCGCAGGGAACTGCCTACGAGCAGTACTTC	CASSSQGTAYEQYF
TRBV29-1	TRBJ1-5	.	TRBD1	TGCAGTACAGGGGATAGCAATCAGCCCCAGCATTTT	CSTGDSNQPQHF
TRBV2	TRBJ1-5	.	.	TGTGCCAGCGGACAGCGGAGCAATCAGCCCCAGCATTTT	CASGQRSNQPQHF
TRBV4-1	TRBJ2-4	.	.	TGCGCCAGCAGCCAAGTTATCCTAGCCAAAAACATTCAGTACTTC	CASSQVILAKNIQYF
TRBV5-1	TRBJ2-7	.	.	TGCGCCAGCAGCTTGGACAGGACCTACGAGCAGTACTTC	CASSLDRTYEQYF
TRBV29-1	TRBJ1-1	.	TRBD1	TGCAGCGCCTCCGGGACAGGGGGTTCTGAAGCTTTCTTT	CSASGTGGSEAFF
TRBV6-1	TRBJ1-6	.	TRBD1	TGTGCCAGCAGTGAAGTTAGGACAGGACGGTCACCCCTCCACTTT	CASSEVRTGRSPLHF
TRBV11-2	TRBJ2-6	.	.	TGTGCCAGCATCTATAACTCTGGGGCCAACGTCCTGACTTTC	CASIYNSGANVLTF
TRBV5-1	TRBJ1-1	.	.	TGCGCCAGCAGCTTGGCAGGGGAGGGAGCTTTCTTT	CASSLAGEGAFF
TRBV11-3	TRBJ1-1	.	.	TGTGCCAGCAGCCGGGATGGGGGGAGTAACACTGAAGCTTTCTTT	CASSRDGGSNTEAFF
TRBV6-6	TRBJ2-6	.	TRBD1	TGTGCCACGACAGGGGGGTTTGGTGGGGCCAACGTCCTGACTTTC	CATTGGFGGANVLTF
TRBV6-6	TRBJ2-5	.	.	TGTGCCAGCAGTTCCAGGGGCGGCGTGGAGACCCAGTACTTC	CASSSRGGVETQYF
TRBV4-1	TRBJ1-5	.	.	TGCGCCAGCAGCCAAGTGGGCAGTCTGAGCAATCAGCCCCAGCATTTT	CASSQVGSLSNQPQHF
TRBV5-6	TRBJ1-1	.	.	TGTGCCAGCAGCTTGGGGGCAGGGCTTATGAACACTGAAGCTTTCTTT	CASSLGAGLMNTEAFF
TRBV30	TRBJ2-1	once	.	TGTGCCTGGAGTGTACTCGAGCACGCTGAGCAGTTCTTC	CAWSVLEHAEQFF
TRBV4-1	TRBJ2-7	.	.	TGCGCCAGCAGCCAAGCAAGCGGGCCTTCTCCTGAAGACTTC	CASSQASGPSPEDF
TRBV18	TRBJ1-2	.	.	TGTGCCAGCTCACACAGCCGCCGGACAGCCACTGTGGGGTATGGCTACACCTTC	CASSHSRRTATVGYGYTF
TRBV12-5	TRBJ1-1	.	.	TGTGCTAGTGGTTCGCCACCTCTTACGGGGAACACTGAAGCTTTCTTT	CASGSPPLTGNTEAFF
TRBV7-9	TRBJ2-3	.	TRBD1	TGTGCCAGCAGCTTGTTGAGGGCGGACAGGGGCGTATCAGATACGCAGTATTTT	CASSLLRADRGVSDTQYF
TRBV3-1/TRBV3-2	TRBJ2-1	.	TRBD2	TGTGCCAGCAGCCAAGTAGCGGGGGGACCCAATGAGCAGTTCTTC	CASSQVAGGPNEQFF
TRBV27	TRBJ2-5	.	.	TGTGCCAGCAGTTTATCAGTGGGACCTCAGACAGGATACCAAGAGACCCAGTACTTC	CASSLSVGPQTGYQETQYF
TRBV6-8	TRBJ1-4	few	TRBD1	TGTGCCAGCATCCTAACCGGGGACAGCCATAATGAAAAACTGTTTTTT	CASILTGDSHNEKLFF
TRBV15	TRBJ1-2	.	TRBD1	TGTGCCACCAGCAGGGGGACAGGGAACTATGGCTACACCTTC	CATSRGTGNYGYTF
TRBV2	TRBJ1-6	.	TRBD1	TGTGCCAGCATCCCGGACAGGGACTCACCCCTCCACTTT	CASIPDRDSPLHF
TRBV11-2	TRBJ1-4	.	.	TGTGCCAGCAGCTTAGTGGGCAGGAGCAGTGGTCGGGGAAAACTGTTTTTT	CASSLVGRSSGRGKLFF
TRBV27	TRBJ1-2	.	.	TGTGCCAGCAGTTTTGGACTGGGGGGGCATGGCTACACCTTC	CASSFGLGGHGYTF
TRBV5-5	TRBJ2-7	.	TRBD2	TGTGCCAGCAGCCCCCGACTAGCGTCTAACTACGAGCAGTACTTC	CASSPRLASNYEQYF
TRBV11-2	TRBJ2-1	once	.	TGTGCCAGCAGCTCCCCGCCGGGGGTCTCCTACAATGAGCAGTTCTTC	CASSSPPGVSYNEQFF
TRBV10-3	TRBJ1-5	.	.	TGTGCCACCAGTGTTACAGACGGGGATCAGCCCCAGCATTTT	CATSVTDGDQPQHF
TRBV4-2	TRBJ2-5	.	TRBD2	TGTGCCAGCAGCCAAGAAAGGGCTAGCGGACAAGAGACCCAGTACTTC	CASSQERASGQETQYF
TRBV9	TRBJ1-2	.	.	TGTGCCAGCAGCGTAGGGGGCGGAGGCTACACCTTC	CASSVGGGGYTF
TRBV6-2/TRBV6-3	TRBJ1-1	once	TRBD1	TGTGCCAGCAGTTTCGAAATCGGGACAGGGGGGAACACTGAAGCTTTCTTT	CASSFEIGTGGNTEAFF
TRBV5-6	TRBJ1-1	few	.	TGTGCCAGCAGCTTGGTGGAGGGTAGAGCTTTCTTT	CASSLVEGRAFF